A single sample gave rise to the 27 T cell receptor beta chains below, sequenced in a study of T-cell reconstitution after alpha-beta-depleted transplantation in children. The TCRbeta library was prepared with unique molecular identifiers. A single record per CDR3 protein comes from TCRdb applying MiXCR to the PCR reads. The sample records 200,000 or so distinct CDR3 sequences, about 8.7% being singletons. The sequencing used PBMCs, mostly from graft donor cells, collected 360 days after TCRalphabeta/CD19-depleted stem cell transplant. The receptors stem from a male patient under 10 years old who had a stem cell transplant for acute myeloid leukemia, so the T cells may come from the graft donor.

V gene TRBV10-3 combines with J gene TRBJ1-5; possible D gene TRBD1, 5 bases. CDR3 length: 12 amino acids. Trimming cost V 0 bases and J 9 bases, with 6 bases left between them. CDR1 is ENHRY, CDR2 SYGVKD, per germline. CDR3 coding DNA: TGTGCCATCAGTGAGTCTGGGGGGCCCCAGCATTTT. Its protein product is CAISESGGPQHF.

This clonotype came up many times. The chain links TRBV12-3 or TRBV12-4 to TRBJ2-3; no firm D call. V shed 6 bases and J shed 3 bases, with 10 bases lying between them. The CDR3 is made up of 13 amino acids. This CDR3 reads CASREAGTDTQYF. In nucleotides, the CDR3 is TGTGCCAGCAGAGAGGCCGGTACAGATACGCAGTATTTT.

Only a few counts were recorded for this clonotype. This sequence joins TRBV29-1 and TRBJ2-7, with D possibly being TRBD1 (5 bases). Trimming stripped 7 bases from V and 1 base from J, with 11 bases between. Germline V gene data show CDR1 as SQVTM and CDR2 as ANQGSEA. The CDR3 totals 12 residues. CDR3 sequence: CSALTDSYEQYF. Written as DNA, the CDR3 is TGCAGCGCTTTGACAGATTCCTACGAGCAGTACTTC.

This clonotype was observed at least ten times. J is TRBJ2-5 and V is TRBV2; TRBD2 is a possible D gene (5 bases). V lost 1 base and J 4 bases, leaving 10 bases between the germline ends. The germline V gene has CDR1 SNHLY and CDR2 FYNNEI. This CDR3 is built from 14 residues. The CDR3 sequence: CASSEEGGRETQYF. The CDR3 bases are TGTGCCAGCAGTGAAGAGGGCGGGCGAGAGACCCAGTACTTC.

The sample holds a few counts of this clonotype. The rearrangement links TRBV12-3 or TRBV12-4 to TRBJ1-6, with TRBD1 identical over 8 bases. CDR3 size: 15 residues. The trim removed 6 bases at V and 5 bases at J, leaving 6 bases unmatched. The CDR3 reads CASRPTGGNNSPLHF. The CDR3 nucleotides read TGTGCCAGCAGACCCACAGGGGGTAATAATTCACCCCTCCACTTT.

At least ten counts were recorded for this clonotype. This chain joins TRBV10-3 and TRBJ1-2, with 7 bases that match TRBD1. With V trimmed by 6 bases and J by 10 bases, 11 bases remained unmatched. The germline CDR1 and CDR2 sequences are ENHRY and SYGVKD. The CDR3 is made up of 13 amino acids. CDR3 in DNA: TGTGCCATCAGAGAGGGACAGACATGGTCCTACACCTTC. Translated, it gives CAIREGQTWSYTF.

This clonotype was seen a handful of times. The chain links TRBV12-3 or TRBV12-4 to TRBJ2-3; D remains unclear. V shed 6 bases and J shed 0 bases, with 13 bases lying between them. The CDR3 contains 15 residues. In DNA, the CDR3 is TGTGCCAGCAGCGCCGAAACAACTAGCACAGATACGCAGTATTTT. This translates into CASSAETTSTDTQYF.

Ten or more counts support this clonotype. The chain joins TRBV6-5 to TRBJ2-2; 10 bases agree with TRBD2. CDR3 length: 15 residues. Trimming at V came to 7 bases and at J to 7 bases, leaving 9 bases not matched to a gene. Germline V gene sequence: CDR1 MNHEY, CDR2 SVGAGI. The CDR3 nucleotides read TGTGCCAGCAACCCAGCGGGAGGGCCGATCGGGGAGCTGTTTTTT. It yields the protein CASNPAGGPIGELFF.

This clonotype showed up many times. The J gene is TRBJ2-1, the V gene TRBV7-2; TRBD2 matches 13 bases. There are 13 residues in the CDR3. Germline CDR1 is SGHTA and CDR2 is FQGNSA. Losses at the gene ends were 1 base for V and 14 bases for J; bases not matched to a gene: 2. The CDR3 here is CASSLGLAGGEFF. CDR3 in DNA: TGTGCCAGCAGCTTAGGACTAGCGGGGGGTGAGTTCTTC. The variable domain in full, with the rest retrieved from reference TRBV7-2 and TRBJ2-1, is GAGVSQSPSNKVTEKGKDVELRCDPISGHTALYWYRQSLGQGLEFLIYFQGNSAPDKSGLPSDRFSAERTGGSVSTLTIQRTQQEDSAVYLCASSLGLAGGEFFGPGTRLTVL.

This clonotype was detected only a few times. The rearrangement uses TRBV5-6 and TRBJ2-3, with 8 bases that match TRBD2. Trimming at V came to 0 bases and at J to 3 bases, leaving 6 bases not matched to a gene. CDR1 and CDR2 from the germline V gene are SGHDT and YYEEEE. The CDR3 has 16 residues. The CDR3, as DNA: TGTGCCAGCAGCTTGGGCGGGGGGTCGCTGACAGATACGCAGTATTTT. This codes for CASSLGGGSLTDTQYF.

This clonotype was found many times. The chain recombines TRBV7-3 with TRBJ1-3; D is undetermined. V lost 2 bases to trimming and J lost 0 bases, with 8 bases between them. Per the germline V gene, CDR1 is SGHTA and CDR2 is FQGTGA. The CDR3 covers 15 residues. The CDR3 DNA reads TGTGCCAGCAGCTTAGGGCACAGCTCTGGAAACACCATATATTTT. Its translation: CASSLGHSSGNTIYF.

This clonotype was detected a few times. The chain carries TRBV24-1 and TRBJ2-1; D is tentatively TRBD1 or TRBD2 (5 bases each). Deletions cut 2 bases from V and 8 bases from J, with 6 bases between. The germline gives CDR1 KGHDR, CDR2 SFDVKD. The CDR3 has 12 residues. For the CDR3, the DNA is TGTGCCACCAGTGATTGGGGGTATGAGCAGTTCTTC. Translating gives CATSDWGYEQFF.

The chain recombines TRBV29-1 with TRBJ2-7, with TRBD1 matching over 7 bases. The V gene's germline CDR1 is SQVTM and CDR2 ANQGSEA. V lost 2 bases to trimming and J lost 2 bases; unmatched junction nucleotides: 3. The CDR3 has 13 residues. The CDR3 DNA follows: TGCAGCGTTGAAAGACAGGGCCCCTACGAGCAGTACTTC. Amino acid sequence: CSVERQGPYEQYF.

This clonotype has a handful of counts. The chain employs TRBV12-3 or TRBV12-4 and TRBJ2-5, with D possibly matching TRBD1 (5 bases). The CDR3 runs to 15 residues. Trimming left V 2 bases short and J 2 bases short, with 12 bases between. The CDR3: CASSLRGTPQETQYF. In DNA, the CDR3 is TGTGCCAGCAGTTTAAGGGGAACACCGCAAGAGACCCAGTACTTC.

This clonotype was observed many times. The chain joins TRBV4-3 to TRBJ2-5; D uncertain. Germline V lookup: CDR1 LGHNA, CDR2 YSLEER. Between the trimmed V and J ends, which lost 0 bases and 1 base, there was a span of 9 bases. The CDR3 has 15 residues. The CDR3 here is CASSQDNRIQETQYF. The CDR3 DNA is TGCGCCAGCAGCCAAGATAATAGAATCCAAGAGACCCAGTACTTC.

The chain is built from TRBV11-2 and TRBJ2-3, with 7 bases matching TRBD2. This CDR3 contains 15 residues. J gave up 6 bases and V 5 bases, and 11 bases lay outside the gene matches. CDR1 and CDR2 from the germline V gene are SGHAT and FQNNGV. This CDR3 reads CASSASPGGWDTQYF. The DNA of the CDR3 is TGTGCCAGCAGCGCCTCCCCGGGGGGATGGGATACGCAGTATTTT.

The chain employs TRBV7-6 and TRBJ2-1; D is possibly TRBD2 (6 bases). V lost 1 base, J lost 0 bases, and 13 bases lay in between. There are 17 residues in the CDR3. Germline V gene sequence: CDR1 SGHVS, CDR2 FNYEAQ. The CDR3 loop reads CASSLEAGGVSYNEQFF. The CDR3 DNA is TGTGCCAGCAGCTTAGAGGCCGGCGGGGTCTCCTACAATGAGCAGTTCTTC.

In its sample, this clonotype was seen many times. Germline and junction disagree at one end, which may indicate a read error. The chain uses TRBV5-1 and TRBJ2-3; the D gene is possibly TRBD2 (5 bases). The V gene's germline CDR1 is SGHRS and CDR2 YFSETQ. The CDR3 is 13 amino acids. This CDR3 reads CASSLGRTDTQYF. DNA for the CDR3: TGTGCTAGCAGCTTAGGAAGGACCGATACGCAGTATTTT.

The CDR3 loop is CASSSDISGSTDTQYF. For the CDR3, the DNA is TGCGCCAGCAGCTCAGATATTAGCGGAAGCACAGATACGCAGTATTTT. The rearrangement links TRBV5-1 to TRBJ2-3; TRBD2 might be the D (6 bases). In germline, CDR1 is SGHRS, CDR2 YFSETQ. This CDR3 has 16 residues. Trimming pared 3 bases from V and 0 bases from J, leaving 14 bases between.

This rearrangement joins TRBV29-1 to TRBJ1-1, with TRBD1 matching 9 bases. CDR1 and CDR2 (germline): SQVTM, ANQGSEA. The CDR3 sequence is 14 residues long. V gave up 7 bases and J gave up 1 base; unmatched junction bases: 7. This CDR3 reads CSATGGAGNTEAFF. CDR3 bases: TGCAGCGCCACAGGGGGCGCGGGGAACACTGAAGCTTTCTTT.

This clonotype was detected many times. The rearrangement links TRBV12-3 or TRBV12-4 to TRBJ2-5, with D maybe TRBD1 (5 bases). This CDR3 contains 18 residues. V lost 1 base and J lost 3, with 21 bases in between. The CDR3 nucleotides are TGTGCCAGCAGTTTAGTTGCAGGGCGGCTAACCTCAGAAGAGACCCAGTACTTC. Amino acids: CASSLVAGRLTSEETQYF.

The chain is built from TRBV12-3 or TRBV12-4 and TRBJ2-1, with D possibly being TRBD2 (7 bases). This CDR3 region has 15 residues. The V end was cut by 3 bases, the J end by 1 base, with 10 bases between. CDR3 coding DNA: TGTGCCAGCAGTTTCGCGGGGGCTTCCTACAATGAGCAGTTCTTC. Translated: CASSFAGASYNEQFF.

This clonotype was counted ten times or more. This chain joins TRBV29-1 and TRBJ2-2; tentatively, D is TRBD1 (6 bases). Germline CDR1 SQVTM, CDR2 ANQGSEA. The CDR3 contains 13 residues. Trimming shortened V by 6 bases and J by 0 bases, and 8 bases separated the two germline ends. CDR3 DNA: TGCAGCGTGTGGACAGCGAACACCGGGGAGCTGTTTTTT. Protein: CSVWTANTGELFF.

Only a few counts were recorded for this clonotype. This sequence joins TRBV4-1 and TRBJ2-3, with D uncertain. CDR3 length: 17 amino acids. Germline V gene lookup returns CDR1 MGHRA and CDR2 YSYEKL. V lost 4 bases to trimming and J lost 3 bases, with 20 bases between them. The chain's CDR3 is CASSRLDHLDRTDTQYF. The CDR3 DNA is TGCGCCAGCAGCCGACTCGACCACCTAGATCGAACAGATACGCAGTATTTT.

The gene calls are TRBV7-9 and TRBJ1-2, with no clear D. V lost 6 bases and J 6 bases, leaving 11 bases between the germline ends. The CDR3 contains 12 residues. CDR1 and CDR2 from the germline V gene are SEHNR and FQNEAQ (reference sequence). CDR3 in amino acids: CASSFQRDGYTF. CDR3 in DNA: TGTGCCAGCAGTTTCCAGAGGGATGGCTACACCTTC. Full variable domain (remainder filled in from reference TRBV7-9 and TRBJ1-2): DTGVSQNPRHKITKRGQNVTFRCDPISEHNRLYWYRQTLGQGPEFLTYFQNEAQLEKSRLLSDRFSAERPKGSFSTLEIQRTEQGDSAMYLCASSFQRDGYTFGSGTRLTVV.

This clonotype was recorded many times. This chain uses TRBV27 with TRBJ2-7; D is tentatively TRBD1 or TRBD2 (5 bases each). The CDR3 is made up of 16 amino acids. The germline V and J ends were trimmed by 3 bases and 0 bases, with 15 bases remaining between them. CDR1 is MNHEY, CDR2 SMNVEV, per germline (reference sequence). CDR3: CASSLLGTPYSYEQYV. The CDR3 DNA sequence: TGTGCCAGCAGTTTGCTGGGGACCCCATACTCCTACGAGCAGTACGTC.

J is TRBJ2-5 and V is TRBV5-6; D not resolved. Trimming left V 0 bases short and J 5 bases short, with 14 bases between. The CDR3 is 15 amino acids. Germline V gene sequence: CDR1 SGHDT, CDR2 YYEEEE. The CDR3 sequence is CASSLARKPKETQYF. The CDR3 DNA sequence: TGTGCCAGCAGCTTGGCCCGGAAGCCAAAGGAGACCCAGTACTTC.